The present TCR beta chain was sequenced within a study of shared clonotypes between healthy human individuals. Study-wide findings and caveats: For naive CD4 cells, roughly 5% of clonotypes were shared across a handful of donors. Memory subsets generally showed smaller estimated richness than naive subsets did.

Clones were sequenced by immunoSEQ multiplex PCR, and TCRdb holds only the in-frame ones, with some missing. The sample has about 2.3 million clones, 80% to 95% seen once. Concerning this clone: What it binds is not known.

This receptor was identified in a man aged 18 to 29 in good health. Some clones in this sample may be carry-over from other donors' samples. The sequencing sample was made of naive CD4+ T cells from PBMCs. Subset reported: CD45RA+ positively selected.

CDR3 nucleotide sequence: TGTGCCACCAAGGACAGGGGCAATCAGCCCCAGCATTTT. Amino acids: CATKDRGNQPQHF. This sequence joins TRBV19 and TRBJ1-5; 8 bases fit TRBD1. The ends lost 10 bases at V and 2 bases at J; junction bases unmatched: 4. CDR1 and CDR2 from the germline V gene are LNHDA and SQIVND (reference sequence). The CDR3 runs to 13 residues.